This T cell receptor beta chain was profiled in a study of beta chain features in type 1 diabetes. Isolated RNA was reverse transcribed in full, so expressed TCRB transcripts were sequenced. Sequencing was performed with immunoSEQ multiplex PCR; in TCRdb, only in-frame clones are kept and a portion is missing. The data show more than 250,000 clones, roughly 20% seen once. CD45RO/CCR7/CD25/CD127/CD95/CD27 sorting isolated CD4+ naive, central memory, regulatory and stem cell-like memory cells. Broader study findings: Patients with type 1 diabetes carried fewer insertions and had more deletions at their VDJ junctions. A moderate, significant TCRB CDR3 shortening appeared in type 1 diabetes across four CD4+ subsets. Highly expressing activated T cells could be over-counted with a cDNA template.

This clone was seen a few times. The antigen remains undetermined. Germline V CDR1 and CDR2: SGHAT, FQNNGV. The length of the CDR3 is 14 residues. With 3 bases removed from V and 0 bases from J, the gap between germline ends came to 7 bases. Source material: naive CD4+ T cells from blood. The gene calls are TRBV11-2 and TRBJ2-3, with unresolved D. This TCR was recovered from a woman between 40 and 55 years old with type 1 diabetes. Here the CDR3 reads CASSFGYSTDTQYF. CDR3 sequence (DNA): TGTGCCAGCAGCTTCGGGTACAGCACAGATACGCAGTATTTT.